One sample yielded the 14 T cell receptor beta chains listed below, sequenced in a study of blood T cells in healthy people across ages. Combining a sample-barcoded 5' primer with a J-beta primer mix, a second PCR ran for roughly 7 to 11 cycles. TCRdb re-analysed the 5' RACE reads in MiXCR, keeping a single row per CDR3 protein. The profile shows 650,000 to 950,000 distinct CDR3 sequences, more than 40% of them singletons. Input material: blood. These receptors were obtained from a man in his 60s in good health.

The chain carries TRBV10-3 and TRBJ2-7, with 10 bases that match TRBD1. V lost 6 bases and J lost 6; bases outside the gene matches: 8. In germline, CDR1 is ENHRY, CDR2 SYGVKD. CDR3 size: 14 residues. CDR3 amino acids: CAIRRTGGYVEQYF. CDR3 nucleotide sequence: TGTGCCATCAGAAGGACAGGGGGTTATGTCGAGCAGTACTTC.

This clonotype has a handful of counts. V is TRBV7-2 and J is TRBJ1-5, with D uncertain. The CDR3 is 16 residues long. V was clipped by 3 bases and J by 0 bases, with 12 bases between them. Germline V gene lookup returns CDR1 SGHTA and CDR2 FQGNSA. The CDR3 sequence: CASSFGRMYSNQPQHF. The CDR3 DNA is TGTGCCAGCAGCTTCGGACGGATGTATAGCAATCAGCCCCAGCATTTT. Using reference TRBV7-2 and TRBJ1-5 for the parts outside the CDR3, the full variable domain is GAGVSQSPSNKVTEKGKDVELRCDPISGHTALYWYRQSLGQGLEFLIYFQGNSAPDKSGLPSDRFSAERTGGSVSTLTIQRTQQEDSAVYLCASSFGRMYSNQPQHFGDGTRLSIL.

This clonotype has ten or more counts. This chain joins TRBV2 and TRBJ2-5, with 7 bases matching TRBD2. Per the germline V gene, CDR1 is SNHLY and CDR2 is FYNNEI. V shed 2 bases and J 4 bases; nucleotides not matched to a gene: 7. CDR3 length: 15 amino acids. In nucleotides, the CDR3 is TGTGCCAGCAGTGAAAAGGGACTAACTTCAGAGACCCAGTACTTC. Translation: CASSEKGLTSETQYF.

This clonotype was recorded a few times. The genes are TRBV7-9 and TRBJ1-3; D is undetermined. Trimming took off 5 bases at V and 7 bases at J, with 9 bases between the two ends. The length of the CDR3 is 12 residues. Germline values: CDR1 SEHNR, CDR2 FQNEAQ (reference sequence). CDR3 residues: CASSLEVNTIYF. CDR3 nucleotide sequence: TGTGCCAGCAGCCTAGAGGTGAACACCATATATTTT.

On this clonotype: Just one base apart from a much larger clone, this may be a read error. The rearrangement links TRBV29-1 to TRBJ2-1, with D uncertain. Germline CDR1 and CDR2: SQVTM and ANQGSEA. This CDR3 is built from 12 residues. The V and J ends lost 4 bases and 7 bases respectively, with 11 bases between them. The CDR3 DNA follows: TGCAGCGTTGGGGTTTTCGGTAATGAGCAGTTCTTC. Its translation: CSVGVFGNEQFF.

This chain links TRBV4-3 with TRBJ2-1; 9 nucleotides line up with TRBD2. The CDR3 is 16 residues long. Germline CDR1 reads LGHNA; CDR2 reads YSLEER. The V and J ends lost 3 bases and 9 bases, in that order; junction bases with no gene match: 12. CDR3 in amino acids: CASSHQVAGERVEQFF. Here the CDR3 DNA reads TGCGCCAGCAGCCATCAGGTAGCGGGGGAAAGGGTTGAGCAGTTCTTC.

The chain uses TRBV27 and TRBJ2-1, with 8 bases that match TRBD1. The germline CDR1 and CDR2 sequences are MNHEY and SMNVEV (reference sequence). The CDR3 extends over 17 amino acids. V was pared by 5 bases and J by 0 bases, with 9 bases of the junction left unmatched. The CDR3 DNA follows: TGTGCCAGCAGTCATATGGGACAGGTCGGCTCCTACAATGAGCAGTTCTTC. Translating gives CASSHMGQVGSYNEQFF.

The CDR3: CATSPHGTYEQYF. The CDR3 coding sequence is TGTGCCACCAGCCCACACGGAACCTACGAGCAGTACTTC. The chain couples TRBV15 to TRBJ2-7; D is unresolved. The CDR3 is made up of 13 amino acids. Between the trimmed V and J ends, which lost 5 bases and 2 bases, there was a span of 10 bases. The germline CDR1 and CDR2 sequences are LNHNV and YYDKDF (reference sequence).

The genes are TRBV28 and TRBJ1-6, with a possible D match to TRBD1 (6 bases). The CDR3 consists of 12 residues. V was pared by 3 bases and J by 14 bases, with 11 bases between. Germline values: CDR1 MDHEN, CDR2 SYDVKM. The CDR3 bases are TGTGCCAGCAGTTTCGGCCAGGGGACCCTCCACTTT. Its protein product is CASSFGQGTLHF.

This clonotype came up a few times. This chain connects TRBV4-3 to TRBJ2-7, with 10 bases that match TRBD1. Looked up from germline, CDR1 is LGHNA and CDR2 is YSLEER. The CDR3 runs 15 residues. Trimming took 0 bases from V and 3 from J; bases not matched to a gene: 2. CDR3 sequence reads: CASSQEWTGGYEQYF. The CDR3 DNA follows: TGCGCCAGCAGCCAAGAGTGGACAGGGGGCTACGAGCAGTACTTC.

This clonotype was seen a handful of times. The chain has TRBV4-3 and TRBJ2-1; 9 bases fit TRBD2. The CDR3 spans 19 residues. The germline V gene has CDR1 LGHNA and CDR2 YSLEER. V trimming: 0 bases; J trimming: 0 bases; junction bases outside the gene matches: 9. The CDR3 protein is CASSQDWAAGGSSYNEQFF. The CDR3 DNA reads TGCGCCAGCAGCCAAGATTGGGCCGCGGGGGGGAGCTCCTACAATGAGCAGTTCTTC.

The rearrangement links TRBV4-1 to TRBJ1-1; D is unresolved. The CDR3 totals 12 residues. Trimming pared 8 bases from V and 1 base from J, leaving 8 bases between. Germline CDR1 is MGHRA and CDR2 is YSYEKL. Written as DNA, the CDR3 is TGCGCCAGCCGAGGCCCGAACACTGAAGCTTTCTTT. It codes for CASRGPNTEAFF.

This rearrangement joins TRBV28 to TRBJ1-1, with D uncertain. This CDR3 is 11 amino acids long. Germline V lookup: CDR1 MDHEN, CDR2 SYDVKM. V was pared by 3 bases and J by 11 bases, with 10 bases between. The chain's CDR3 is CASSFGPGAFF. The CDR3 nucleotides read TGTGCCAGCAGTTTTGGCCCGGGCGCTTTCTTT.

This clonotype was counted many times. CDR3 sequence (DNA): TGTGCCAGCAGCTTATTAGGGGGTGAGCAGTTCTTC. It yields the protein CASSLLGGEQFF. This chain joins TRBV7-2 and TRBJ2-1, with D possibly matching TRBD1 (6 bases). Germline V CDR1 and CDR2: SGHTA, FQGNSA. CDR3 length equals 12 residues. Trimming stripped 2 bases from V and 9 bases from J, with 8 bases between.